Listed below are T cell receptor beta chains from one sample, sequenced in a study of T cell responses to AZD1222 COVID-19 vaccine. Sequencing used immunoSEQ multiplex PCR; TCRdb keeps in-frame clones, though not all of them. The table records 85,000 to 130,000 clones, about 91% of them present only once. Specimen: peripheral blood, collected on day 0 of AZD1222 vaccination. The receptors stem from an adult in good health. Each CDR3 is given with its conserved first and last residue. Fields, in order: D gene, J gene, V gene, CDR3 DNA, CDR3 protein. A D gene is named only where the DNA matches it firmly.

D: TRBD1
J: TRBJ2-1
V: TRBV11-3
DNA: TGTGCCAGCAGCTTAGATACTTTTACGGACAGGTCCCACAATGAGCAGTTCTTC
CDR3: CASSLDTFTDRSHNEQFF

D: .
J: TRBJ2-7
V: TRBV25-1
DNA: TGTGCCAGCAGTGAATCCGGCGAGCAGTACTTC
CDR3: CASSESGEQYF

D: .
J: TRBJ2-7
V: TRBV6-2/TRBV6-3
DNA: TGTGCCAGCAGTTACTCGGCAGGGGTCCACGAGCAGTACTTC
CDR3: CASSYSAGVHEQYF

D: .
J: TRBJ1-2
V: TRBV7-2
DNA: TGTGCCAGCAGCTTGGGGACGGTGGGCGGCAACTATGGCTACACCTTC
CDR3: CASSLGTVGGNYGYTF

D: .
J: TRBJ1-2
V: TRBV3-1/TRBV3-2
DNA: TGTGCCAGCAGCCTCAGCTCAGGGGTCGGCTACACCTTC
CDR3: CASSLSSGVGYTF

D: TRBD2
J: TRBJ2-1
V: TRBV7-9
DNA: TGTGCCAGCAGCTTGCTAGGACTAGCGGGGGGAAATGAGCAGTTCTTC
CDR3: CASSLLGLAGGNEQFF

D: .
J: TRBJ1-6
V: TRBV5-8
DNA: TGTGCCACCCTGGCCATAACTAGTAATTCACCCCTCCACTTT
CDR3: CATLAITSNSPLHF

D: TRBD1
J: TRBJ1-2
V: TRBV6-5
DNA: TGTGCCAGCACCACAGGGGATAACTATGGCTACACCTTC
CDR3: CASTTGDNYGYTF

D: .
J: TRBJ2-2
V: TRBV27
DNA: TGTGCCAGCAGTTTATGGGGGAACACCGGGGAGCTGTTTTTT
CDR3: CASSLWGNTGELFF

D: .
J: TRBJ2-7
V: TRBV19
DNA: TGTGCCAGTAGTATCAGAGGGGACATTATTTGGGAGCAGTACTTC
CDR3: CASSIRGDIIWEQYF